These T cell receptor beta chains were read from a single sample in a study of T cells in lung cancer brain metastases. TCRdb keeps only in-frame clones here, not all; method: immunoSEQ multiplex PCR. The sample gives 3,000 to 4,000 clones, about 87% of which show up once; more than 10% is in the top ten. Material: tumor tissue from the primary lung tumor. These receptor sequences come from a man in his sixties with non-small cell lung cancer. CDR3s include the opening cysteine and the closing phenylalanine or tryptophan. Fields, in order: D gene, clone size, J gene, V gene, CDR3 protein, CDR3 DNA. A D gene is named only where the DNA matches it firmly. Clone sizes are given selectively: once, few, many, or a class where the clone is expanded.

- - TRBJ2-7 TRBV5-6 CASSLPVGSYEQYF TGTGCCAGCAGCTTGCCTGTGGGGTCCTACGAGCAGTACTTC
- - TRBJ2-7 TRBV11-2 CASSLDNEQYF TGTGCCAGCAGCTTAGATAATGAGCAGTACTTC
- - TRBJ1-4 TRBV5-4 CASSSGINEKLFF TGTGCCAGCAGCTCCGGAATCAATGAAAAACTGTTTTTT
- - TRBJ2-3 TRBV6-1 CASSESSGGGTDTQYF TGTGCCAGCAGTGAAAGCTCAGGAGGGGGGACAGATACGCAGTATTTT
TRBD1 - TRBJ2-1 TRBV5-1 CASSYTRRQGVENKQFF TGCGCCAGCAGCTATACTCGAAGGCAGGGGGTAGAAAATAAGCAGTTCTTC
- - TRBJ1-2 TRBV19 CASTDWQNGYTF TGTGCCAGTACCGACTGGCAGAATGGCTACACCTTC
- - TRBJ2-1 TRBV5-1 CASSLVSSSYNEQFF TGCGCCAGCAGCTTGGTGTCTAGCTCCTACAATGAGCAGTTCTTC
- - TRBJ2-1 TRBV19 CASIAYNEQFF TGTGCCAGTATCGCCTACAATGAGCAGTTCTTC
TRBD1 - TRBJ2-3 TRBV13 CASSLGATGTDTQYF TGTGCCAGCAGCTTAGGGGCGACAGGGACAGATACGCAGTATTTT
TRBD2 - TRBJ2-7 TRBV11-2 CASSITGTSGLSYEQYF TGTGCCAGCAGCATCACCGGGACTAGCGGGCTCTCCTACGAGCAGTACTTC
- - TRBJ1-5 TRBV6-6 CASGEVNHQPQHF TGTGCCAGCGGAGAAGTCAATCATCAGCCCCAGCATTTT
- few TRBJ2-3 TRBV9 CASSVAEGTDTQYF TGTGCCAGCAGCGTAGCCGAGGGCACAGATACGCAGTATTTT
TRBD2 once TRBJ2-2 TRBV5-1 CASSTSGDTGELFF TGCGCCAGCAGCACTAGCGGCGACACCGGGGAGCTGTTTTTT
- - TRBJ2-6 TRBV7-3 CASSLSSSGANVLTF TGTGCCAGCAGCTTATCTAGCTCTGGGGCCAACGTCCTGACTTTC
TRBD2 - TRBJ2-4 TRBV7-2 CASSPGTSGNIQYF TGTGCCAGCAGTCCTGGGACTAGCGGAAACATTCAGTACTTC
- - TRBJ2-7 TRBV20-1 CSGLTGYEQYF TGCAGTGGGTTGACAGGCTACGAGCAGTACTTC
TRBD1 - TRBJ2-5 TRBV25-1 CASSESGQGKETQYF TGTGCCAGCAGTGAATCGGGACAGGGGAAAGAGACCCAGTACTTC
- - TRBJ2-6 TRBV21-1 CASSDRGTGANVLTF TGTGCCAGCAGCGACAGGGGAACAGGGGCCAACGTCCTGACTTTC
- - TRBJ1-2 TRBV6-5 CASSYNREGGYTF TGTGCCAGCAGTTATAACCGCGAAGGCGGCTACACCTTC
- - TRBJ1-5 TRBV2 CASSDVYQPQHF TGTGCCAGCAGTGACGTGTATCAGCCCCAGCATTTT
- - TRBJ1-6 TRBV6-5 CASSGQPNSPLHF TGTGCCAGCAGCGGACAGCCGAATTCACCCCTCCACTTT
- once TRBJ1-1 TRBV14 CASSQNPGVTGTMNTEAFF TGTGCCAGCAGCCAAAACCCAGGGGTAACAGGGACGATGAACACTGAAGCTTTCTTT
TRBD2 - TRBJ2-3 TRBV7-6 CASSLLAGDTQYF TGTGCCAGCAGCTTACTAGCGGGAGATACGCAGTATTTT
- - TRBJ2-1 TRBV7-9 CASSLRQGNEQFF TGTGCCAGCAGCCTCAGGCAGGGCAATGAGCAGTTCTTC
- - TRBJ1-1 TRBV4-1 CASSQARSGGLNTEAFF TGCGCCAGCAGCCAAGCGCGATCTGGGGGTCTGAACACTGAAGCTTTCTTT
- - TRBJ2-2 TRBV7-9 CASSLPGGELFF TGTGCCAGCAGCCTCCCTGGCGGGGAGCTGTTTTTT
- - TRBJ1-1 TRBV6-5 CASSGGTEAFF TGTGCCAGCAGTGGGGGGACTGAAGCTTTCTTT
TRBD1 - TRBJ1-2 TRBV19 CASSIDQGAVYGYTF TGTGCCAGTAGTATCGATCAGGGGGCTGTATATGGCTACACCTTC
TRBD1 - TRBJ2-1 TRBV10-1 CASSDPGGQGNEQFF TGCGCCAGCAGTGACCCGGGGGGACAGGGAAATGAGCAGTTCTTC
TRBD1 - TRBJ2-2 TRBV30 CAWSPLMLQGAGTGELFF TGTGCCTGGAGTCCCCTCATGTTACAGGGGGCTGGGACCGGGGAGCTGTTTTTT